Listed below are T cell receptor beta chains from one sample, sequenced in a study of shared clonotypes between healthy human individuals. Clones were read by immunoSEQ multiplex PCR, and TCRdb kept only the in-frame ones, dropping some. The sample holds approximately 500,000 clones; 90% to 96% are singletons and the top ten take 0.06%. Material for sequencing was naive CD4+ T cells sorted from blood. Receptors were obtained from a woman aged 30 to 39 in good health. Each CDR3 is given with its conserved first and last residue. The order of the fields is V gene, D gene, clone size, J gene, CDR3 DNA, CDR3 protein. The D gene is left open where the match is weak. Clone size is given for some rows only: seen once, a few or many times, or a class if the clone is expanded.

TRBV2	-	-	TRBJ2-3	TGTGCCAACAACAGGGACCACACAGATACGCAGTATTTT	CANNRDHTDTQYF
TRBV28	TRBD1	-	TRBJ1-5	TGTGCCAGCACCCCGACAGGGTTCGGCAATCAGCCCCAGCATTTT	CASTPTGFGNQPQHF
TRBV10-3	TRBD2	-	TRBJ2-7	TGTGCCATCATGGGGGAGGGTGAAGAGCAGTACTTC	CAIMGEGEEQYF
TRBV19	-	few	TRBJ2-1	TGTGCCAGTAGTATTAGTATCAATGAGCAGTTCTTC	CASSISINEQFF
TRBV2	TRBD2	-	TRBJ2-1	TGTGCCAGCAGTGAATTGCTAGCGGCTTCCAATGAGCAGTTCTTC	CASSELLAASNEQFF
TRBV30	-	-	TRBJ1-6	TGTGCCTGGAGTCTTATTGGTTCACCCCTCCACTTT	CAWSLIGSPLHF
TRBV11-3	-	-	TRBJ2-2	TGTGCCAGCAGCCCGCGGGACGGCGGGGAGCTGTTTTTT	CASSPRDGGELFF
TRBV5-1	TRBD1	-	TRBJ1-1	TGCGCCAGCAGCTTGATGTCAGGGGGCGCCGGCACTGAAGCTTTCTTT	CASSLMSGGAGTEAFF
TRBV5-1	-	-	TRBJ2-3	TGCGCCAGCAGGGAGTTGGGAGATACGCAGTATTTT	CASRELGDTQYF
TRBV7-2	-	-	TRBJ2-1	TGTGCCAGCAGCCGTGGCTCTAGCTCCTACAATGAGCAGTTCTTC	CASSRGSSSYNEQFF
TRBV28	TRBD1	once	TRBJ2-2	TGTGCCACCTGGGACAGGTCCACCGGGGAGCTGTTTTTT	CATWDRSTGELFF
TRBV28	TRBD1	-	TRBJ2-7	TGTGCCAGCAGTCTCAAGGGACAGGGGGCTTACGAGCAGTACTTC	CASSLKGQGAYEQYF
TRBV5-3	-	-	TRBJ2-2	TGTGCCAGAAGCTCCTCCAGGACCACGAACACCGGGGAGCTGTTTTTT	CARSSSRTTNTGELFF
TRBV5-1	-	-	TRBJ2-7	TGCGCCAGCAGCGTTGGGCAGCCGACATCCTACGAGCAGTACTTC	CASSVGQPTSYEQYF
TRBV4-1	-	few	TRBJ1-1	TGCGCCAGCAGCCATCCCGCCGAGAACACTGAAGCTTTCTTT	CASSHPAENTEAFF
TRBV2	-	-	TRBJ1-2	TGTGCCAGGGGGCGCGTGGGAGGCTACACCTTC	CARGRVGGYTF
TRBV6-5	-	-	TRBJ1-1	TGTGCCAGCAGTTACCAGGGACATGAGAACACTGAAGCTTTCTTT	CASSYQGHENTEAFF
TRBV5-8	TRBD2	-	TRBJ2-7	TGTGCCGCGCAAAAGAGCGGGACCTACGAGCAGTACTTC	CAAQKSGTYEQYF
TRBV5-6	-	-	TRBJ1-2	TGTGCCAGCAGCTTGAGAAGGGGCAAAGGGTATGGCTACACCTTC	CASSLRRGKGYGYTF
TRBV25-1	-	-	TRBJ1-1	TGTGCCAGCAGTGACGCAGGGTGGACTGAAGCTTTCTTT	CASSDAGWTEAFF
TRBV2	TRBD2	-	TRBJ2-1	TGTGCCAGCAGAGAAACTAGCGGGAGGAATCGAGATGAGCAGTTCTTC	CASRETSGRNRDEQFF
TRBV28	TRBD2	-	TRBJ2-1	TGTGCCAGCAGTTTACTGACTAGCGGATACAATGAGCAGTTCTTC	CASSLLTSGYNEQFF
TRBV4-2	-	-	TRBJ2-7	TGTGCCAGCAGCTTATCCTCCGACGGTGGGCAGTACTTC	CASSLSSDGGQYF
TRBV5-4	-	-	TRBJ2-3	TGTGCCAGCAGCTTGGGGGTGGGTAGCGCCACAGATACGCAGTATTTT	CASSLGVGSATDTQYF
TRBV11-2	-	few	TRBJ2-7	TGTGCCAGCTCAGTACGGGACGGAACCTACGAGCAGTACTTC	CASSVRDGTYEQYF
TRBV5-1	TRBD2	once	TRBJ2-7	TGCGCCAGCAGCTTTATGGGACTAGCGGGAGACGAGCAGTACTTC	CASSFMGLAGDEQYF
TRBV7-9	-	-	TRBJ1-2	TGTGCCAGCAGCTTATGGGGGACTAAGGGTGTCTTTAACTATGGCTACACCTTC	CASSLWGTKGVFNYGYTF
TRBV5-1	TRBD1	-	TRBJ1-1	TGCGCCAGCAGACCTAGGACAGGGGAGACTGAAGCTTTCTTT	CASRPRTGETEAFF